One sample yielded the 2 T cell receptor beta chains listed below, sequenced in a study of post-analysis software for immune sequencing data. Notes on the study in general: About five TRBV segments were more frequent in patients than controls; TRBV5-6, TRBV5-1 and TRBV20-1 belonged to this group.

Unique molecular identifiers were present in the TCR beta cDNA libraries. One entry per CDR3 protein, called by TCRdb with MiXCR from the PCR reads. Of roughly 620,000 distinct CDR3 sequences listed, 44% were seen once; the top ten hold 1.5% to 2%. Their antigens remain unidentified. The sample was blood. Receptor source: a girl aged 10 to 17 with multiple sclerosis.

V is TRBV9 and J is TRBJ2-4, with TRBD1 matching 9 bases. The CDR3 consists of 21 residues. Germline V lookup: CDR1 SGDLS, CDR2 YYNGEE. Trimming at V came to 5 bases and at J to 1 base, leaving 22 bases not matched to a gene. The CDR3 DNA reads as TGTGCCAGCAGTCCCTCAACCCGGACAGGGGATGCGAGGGGCGCCAAAAACATTCAGTACTTC. It is translated as CASSPSTRTGDARGAKNIQYF.

This clonotype was recorded a few times. The CDR3 bases are TGCAGTGCTAGAGATTATGAGGGGCAAGAGACCCAGTACTTC. Its translation is CSARDYEGQETQYF. The chain joins TRBV20-1 to TRBJ2-5; D may be TRBD1 or TRBD2 (5 bases each). The germline V and J ends were trimmed by 0 bases and 2 bases, with 10 bases remaining between them. The CDR3 consists of 14 residues. CDR1 and CDR2 from the germline V gene are DFQATT and SNEGSKA (reference sequence).